The TCR beta chain under discussion was sequenced for a study of radiation and T cells in renal cell carcinoma. Study observations and caveats: Top tumor clonotypes rose in blood 2 weeks post-radiation, then contracted. No pretreatment tumor biopsies were available for baseline clonotypes.

As for time point: baseline pretreatment blood. Treatment meaning: 15 Gy SBRT to primary tumor, nephrectomy 4 weeks later. Blood was sampled at baseline, 2 weeks and 4 weeks after SBRT. The patient's renal cell carcinoma had clear cell pathology. Clones were read by immunoSEQ multiplex PCR, and TCRdb kept only the in-frame ones, dropping some. The sample records roughly 53,000 clones, 83% being singletons. The CDR3 covers 17 residues. Germline V gene lookup returns CDR1 MGHRA and CDR2 YSYEKL. V lost 3 bases to trimming and J lost 3 bases; unmatched junction nucleotides: 10. As regards this clone: Its antigen is not known.

V gene TRBV4-1 combines with J gene TRBJ1-4; 7 bases are a match to TRBD1. The source of this sequence is a woman in her 70s with renal cell carcinoma. The sequencing used blood, collected from a patient whose treatment included radiotherapy and nephrectomy. The CDR3: CASSQSQGRTANEKLFF. Written as DNA, the CDR3 is TGCGCCAGCAGCCAGTCACAGGGGAGAACGGCTAATGAAAAACTGTTTTTT.